These T cell receptor beta chains were read from a single sample in a study of T cell changes during pregnancy in multiple sclerosis. Repertoires were generated with immunoSEQ multiplex PCR, while TCRdb's copy carries only in-frame clones and drops some. Counted here are 45,000 to 55,000 clones, around 90% occurring once; the ten biggest clones make up under 2%. The sample here was peripheral blood, taken in the first trimester of pregnancy. The source of these receptors is a female donor with multiple sclerosis, enrolled in a pregnancy study. Both conserved end residues are part of each CDR3. A D gene is named only where the DNA matches it firmly. Only some rows state a clone size, as once, few, many or a class for expanded clones.

D gene | J gene | clone size | V gene | CDR3 DNA | CDR3 protein
TRBD1 | TRBJ2-6 | - | TRBV5-1 | TGCGCCAGCAGCTTGGCCCCACAGGGGGAAGCTGGGGCCAACGTCCTGACTTTC | CASSLAPQGEAGANVLTF
TRBD1 | TRBJ1-6 | - | TRBV6-5 | TGTGCCAGCAGCTACAGGGGGAGCTCCTATAATTCACCCCTCCACTTT | CASSYRGSSYNSPLHF
TRBD2 | TRBJ2-5 | - | TRBV10-3 | TGTGCCATCAGCACCGGGGGGGCCATAGGACAAGAGACCCAGTACTTC | CAISTGGAIGQETQYF
TRBD1 | TRBJ1-2 | - | TRBV27 | TGTGCCAGCAGTCCCAGGGGGGATGGCTACACCTTC | CASSPRGDGYTF
- | TRBJ1-2 | - | TRBV5-4 | TGTGCCAGCAGCTTGACAGGGCCGGGAGGCTACACCTTC | CASSLTGPGGYTF
- | TRBJ1-4 | - | TRBV28 | TGTGCCAGCAGTCCCCAGGGTCTTACTAATGAAAAACTGTTTTTT | CASSPQGLTNEKLFF
TRBD1 | TRBJ2-1 | large | TRBV5-4 | TGTGCCAGCAGAAAACCTCCGGGACAGGGTAAGGATGAGCAGTTCTTC | CASRKPPGQGKDEQFF
TRBD2 | TRBJ2-1 | - | TRBV5-4 | TGTGCCAGCAGCACTAGCGGGGGGCTTTACAATGAGCAGTTCTTC | CASSTSGGLYNEQFF
TRBD1 | TRBJ2-1 | - | TRBV5-1 | TGCGCCAGCAGCGTGGACAGGTGGGAAGATTACAATGAGCAGTTCTTC | CASSVDRWEDYNEQFF
- | TRBJ2-5 | once | TRBV7-6 | TGTGCCAGCAGCCCACACCAGGGTCAAGAGACCCAGTACTTC | CASSPHQGQETQYF
TRBD1 | TRBJ2-3 | - | TRBV19 | TGTGCCAGTAGCTCGGGACAGGGAGATACGCAGTATTTT | CASSSGQGDTQYF
- | TRBJ1-2 | - | TRBV5-6 | TGTGCCAGCAGCTTGGATCACGGGGGTGGCTACACCTTC | CASSLDHGGGYTF
- | TRBJ2-1 | - | TRBV5-1 | TGCGCCAGCAGCTCAGCCATACCCGCGGGACAGCCCTACAATGAGCAGTTCTTC | CASSSAIPAGQPYNEQFF
- | TRBJ1-6 | - | TRBV6-1 | TGTGCCAGCAGTGACAGACGGAGCTCCTATAATTCACCCCTCCACTTT | CASSDRRSSYNSPLHF
- | TRBJ2-7 | - | TRBV10-1 | TGCGCCAGCAGTCGTACTCCCAACGAGCAGTACTTC | CASSRTPNEQYF
TRBD1 | TRBJ2-3 | - | TRBV6-1 | TGTGCCAGCAGCCGGGACAGGGGGGCAGATACGCAGTATTTT | CASSRDRGADTQYF
- | TRBJ2-7 | - | TRBV5-1 | TGCGCCAGCAGCTTGGAAGACAGCACAGCCATCTACGAGCAGTACTTC | CASSLEDSTAIYEQYF
- | TRBJ1-1 | - | TRBV5-6 | TGTGCCAGCAGCACCCGGACGGGAACGAACACTGAAGCTTTCTTT | CASSTRTGTNTEAFF
TRBD1 | TRBJ2-2 | - | TRBV13 | TGTGCCAGCAGCTCGACACCGACAGGGCGGTCCACCGGGGAGCTGTTTTTT | CASSSTPTGRSTGELFF
- | TRBJ1-1 | - | TRBV7-8 | TGTGCCAGCAGCCTAGGACAGATTTTGAGCACTGAAGCTTTCTTT | CASSLGQILSTEAFF
TRBD2 | TRBJ2-1 | once | TRBV7-9 | TGTGCCAGCAGAAGCCGGGGGGGCGCGAATGAGCAGTTCTTC | CASRSRGGANEQFF
- | TRBJ2-3 | few | TRBV2 | TGTGCCAGCAGACCCCAGCGGCGCACAGATACGCAGTATTTT | CASRPQRRTDTQYF
TRBD2 | TRBJ2-3 | - | TRBV19 | TGTGCCACTCGCAGGGGGTCTAGCGGGGGCCCCAGGGGAGATACGCAGTATTTT | CATRRGSSGGPRGDTQYF
TRBD1 | TRBJ2-1 | - | TRBV30 | TGTGCCTGCACCCCGGGACAGTTCCTTAATGAGCAGTTCTTC | CACTPGQFLNEQFF
- | TRBJ2-5 | - | TRBV5-1 | TGCGCCAGCAGCTTGGAACAGGGTGATTTAGAGACCCAGTACTTC | CASSLEQGDLETQYF
TRBD2 | TRBJ2-5 | once | TRBV5-4 | TGTGCCAGCAGCTTGGCCCCGCGACGGGGGGGGATTCAAGAGACCCAGTACTTC | CASSLAPRRGGIQETQYF
- | TRBJ1-1 | - | TRBV6-5 | TGTGCCAGCAGTGTACGAGAGCGGGACACTGAAGCTTTCTTT | CASSVRERDTEAFF
TRBD1 | TRBJ2-5 | - | TRBV18 | TGTGCCAGCTCACCGAGTCCCGGACAGGGCGGGCAAGAGACCCAGTACTTC | CASSPSPGQGGQETQYF
- | TRBJ2-5 | - | TRBV29-1 | TGCAGCGTTGCCCGGGACTTACAAGAGACCCAGTACTTC | CSVARDLQETQYF
- | TRBJ1-4 | - | TRBV7-9 | TGTGCCAGCAGCTCCCCGGACAGCCTCAATGAAAAACTGTTTTTT | CASSSPDSLNEKLFF
TRBD2 | TRBJ2-5 | - | TRBV11-2 | TGTGCCAGCAGCTTTGGCGGGGGGCTTCAAGAGACCCAGTACTTC | CASSFGGGLQETQYF
TRBD1 | TRBJ1-6 | few | TRBV7-2 | TGTGCCAGCAGCCCTCAGACAGGGATCGATTCACCCCTCCACTTT | CASSPQTGIDSPLHF
- | TRBJ2-1 | - | TRBV18 | TGTGCCAGCTCAACCGTGCGGGACTTGCAACAGTTCTTC | CASSTVRDLQQFF
- | TRBJ1-5 | - | TRBV14 | TGTGCCAGCAGCCACGACAGGTTGAATCAGCCCCAGCATTTT | CASSHDRLNQPQHF
TRBD2 | TRBJ2-1 | - | TRBV11-3 | TGTGCCAGCAGCCGCCGGGGGGCCTACAATGAGCAGTTCTTC | CASSRRGAYNEQFF
- | TRBJ1-1 | - | TRBV18 | TGTGCCAGCTCACGAGGGAACACTGAAGCTTTCTTT | CASSRGNTEAFF
TRBD1 | TRBJ1-5 | once | TRBV18 | TGTGCCAGCTCACCTGCAGGGGACAGGGGTCCCAATCAGCCCCAGCATTTT | CASSPAGDRGPNQPQHF